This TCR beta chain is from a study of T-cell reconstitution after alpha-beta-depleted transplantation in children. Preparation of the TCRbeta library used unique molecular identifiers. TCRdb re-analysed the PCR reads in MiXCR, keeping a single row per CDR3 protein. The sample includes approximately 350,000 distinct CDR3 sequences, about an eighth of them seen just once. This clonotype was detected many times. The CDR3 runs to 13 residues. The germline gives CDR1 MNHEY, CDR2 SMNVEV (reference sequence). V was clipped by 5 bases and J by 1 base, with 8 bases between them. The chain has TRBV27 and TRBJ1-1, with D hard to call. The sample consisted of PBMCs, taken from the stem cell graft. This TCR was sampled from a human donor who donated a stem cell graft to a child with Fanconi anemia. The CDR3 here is CASSATWNTEAFF. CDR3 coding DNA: TGTGCCAGCAGTGCCACCTGGAACACTGAAGCTTTCTTT.